This TCR beta chain appears in the sequencing data of a study of blood T cell repertoires in COVID-19 (dated by TCRdb to 2020 to 2022). At the level of the whole study: Samples from collaborators originated in the United States, Italy and Spain and spanned both the acute and convalescent phases of COVID-19. The repertoires were made available in a free public database intended to serve as a resource for research on the immune response to SARS-CoV-2. Subjects who had been exposed to COVID-19, were actively infected with it, or had recovered from it provided the deeply sampled blood TCRbeta repertoires that made up the dataset. The material from the prospective study consisted of cDNA or gDNA derived from T cells, B-cell-depleted T cells, or PBMCs. Where HLA class I and class II types were available, the types were taken from metadata supplied by the sample provider, not from assay-based typing. Nearly every sample came with metadata listing a de-identified subject ID, COVID-19 status, age in years and sex. Samples were obtained from the ongoing ImmuneRACE study (first 160 participants) and from over a thousand subjects provided by 6 global collaborators. Broad study findings and their caveats: How much clinical and demographic metadata was included differed by source and by participant, and the metadata was provided uncurated.

Trimming removed 2 bases from V and 0 bases from J, leaving 14 bases between the germline ends. Counted from cysteine to phenylalanine, this CDR3 has 18 amino acids. Of the read, only the CDR3 DNA is kept; its 54 bases are in frame from base 1. CDR1 and CDR2 are read off the germline V gene as SGHTA and FQGNSA. TCRbeta CDR3 regions were amplified from genomic DNA using the immunoSEQ Assay, a bias-controlled multiplex PCR. The authors' pipeline ran thus. Nucleated cell counts per sample were estimated from amplification of reference gene primers within the assay. To quantify the absolute abundance of each unique TCRbeta CDR3 rearrangement, sequence reads were collapsed and filtered. Productive Simpson clonality was computed per sample as the square root of Simpson's diversity index over productive rearrangements. TCRdb retrieved this table from immuneACCESS and kept in-frame rearrangements only. Not all clones are present; in checked studies, unresolved V genes account for under half, and no reason is known for the remainder. That table supplies the V and J calls and clone size; D and trimming were determined from the DNA. The sample table records fewer than 400,000 clones; 80% to 90% of these occur just once. In total, the top ten clones hold under 2.5% of the sample.

Worth noting for this clone: Its antigen has not been determined. Base qualities are missing; no much larger clone stands one base away.

Participants in the prospective study were enrolled through a virtual design, were aged about 18 to 100 years, and lived in roughly 24 United States geographic areas. Cohort assignment in the prospective study relied on participant-reported clinical history from a screening survey and a study questionnaire. Recovered participants in ImmuneRACE Cohort 3 were defined by two consecutive negative NP/OP PCR tests, clearance by a healthcare professional, or resolution of symptoms. In the prospective study, whole blood, serum and a nasopharyngeal or oropharyngeal swab were collected from each participant by mobile phlebotomists. Over an approximately 2-month period, participants in the prospective study had the option of providing additional blood draws and questionnaires. Prospective study blood samples were shipped either frozen or at room temperature before DNA extraction.

The chain couples TRBV7-2 to TRBJ2-6; TRBD2 is possibly the D segment (6 matching bases). This TCR was recovered from a man aged 25-45 years who had recovered from COVID-19. The sample taken for sequencing was PBMCs or T cells enriched from blood (not recorded which). The CDR3 here reads CASSLIGTPTSGANVLTF. In nucleotides, the sequence is TGTGCCAGCAGCTTAATTGGGACTCCCACCTCTGGGGCCAACGTCCTGACTTTC.